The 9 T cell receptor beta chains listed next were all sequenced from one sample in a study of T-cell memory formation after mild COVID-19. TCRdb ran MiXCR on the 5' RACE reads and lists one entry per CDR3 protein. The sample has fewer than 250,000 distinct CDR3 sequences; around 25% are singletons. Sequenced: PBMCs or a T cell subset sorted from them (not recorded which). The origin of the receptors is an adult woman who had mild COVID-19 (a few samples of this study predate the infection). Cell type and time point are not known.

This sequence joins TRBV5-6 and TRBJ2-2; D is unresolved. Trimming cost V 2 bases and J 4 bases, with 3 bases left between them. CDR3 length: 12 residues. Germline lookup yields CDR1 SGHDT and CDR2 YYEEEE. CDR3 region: CASSLITGELFF. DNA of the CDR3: TGTGCCAGCAGCTTAATCACCGGGGAGCTGTTTTTT.

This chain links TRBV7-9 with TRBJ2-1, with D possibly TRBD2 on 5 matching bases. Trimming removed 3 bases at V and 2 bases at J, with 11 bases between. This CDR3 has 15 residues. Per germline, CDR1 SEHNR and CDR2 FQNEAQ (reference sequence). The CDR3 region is CASSFRTFTYNEQFF. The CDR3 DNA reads TGTGCCAGCAGCTTTCGGACTTTCACCTACAATGAGCAGTTCTTC.

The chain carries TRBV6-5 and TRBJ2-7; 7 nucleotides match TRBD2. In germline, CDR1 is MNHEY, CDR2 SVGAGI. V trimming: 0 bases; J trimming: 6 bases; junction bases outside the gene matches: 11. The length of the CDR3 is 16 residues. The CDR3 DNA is TGTGCCAGCAGTTACTCAAGGACTAGACGTTTCGCCGAGCAGTACTTC. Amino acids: CASSYSRTRRFAEQYF.

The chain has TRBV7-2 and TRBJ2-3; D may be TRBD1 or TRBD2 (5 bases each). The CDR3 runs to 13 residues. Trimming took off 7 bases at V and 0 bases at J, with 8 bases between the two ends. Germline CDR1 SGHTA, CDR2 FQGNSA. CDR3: CASKGPSTDTQYF. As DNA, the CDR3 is TGTGCCAGCAAGGGACCAAGCACAGATACGCAGTATTTT.

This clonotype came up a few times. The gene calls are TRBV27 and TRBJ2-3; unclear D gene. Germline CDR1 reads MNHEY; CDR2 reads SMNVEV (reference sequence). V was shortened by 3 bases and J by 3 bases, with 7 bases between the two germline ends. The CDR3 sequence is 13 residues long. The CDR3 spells CASSFEPTDTQYF. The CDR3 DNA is TGTGCCAGCAGTTTTGAGCCAACAGATACGCAGTATTTT.

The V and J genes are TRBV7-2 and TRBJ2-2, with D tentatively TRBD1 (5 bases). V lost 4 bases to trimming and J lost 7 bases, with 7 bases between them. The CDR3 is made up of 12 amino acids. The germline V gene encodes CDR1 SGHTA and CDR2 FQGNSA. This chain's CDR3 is CASSSRVGELFF. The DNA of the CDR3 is TGTGCCAGCAGCTCCAGGGTCGGGGAGCTGTTTTTT.

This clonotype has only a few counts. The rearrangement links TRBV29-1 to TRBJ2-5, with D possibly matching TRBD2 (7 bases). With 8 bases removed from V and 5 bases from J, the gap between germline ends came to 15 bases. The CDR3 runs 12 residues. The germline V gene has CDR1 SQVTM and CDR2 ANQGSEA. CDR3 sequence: CSPKGEGETQYF. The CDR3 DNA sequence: TGCAGCCCTAAGGGGGAGGGGGAGACCCAGTACTTC.

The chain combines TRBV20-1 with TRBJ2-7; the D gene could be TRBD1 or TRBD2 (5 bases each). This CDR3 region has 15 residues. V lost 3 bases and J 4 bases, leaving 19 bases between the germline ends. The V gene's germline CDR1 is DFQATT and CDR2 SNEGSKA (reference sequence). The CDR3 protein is CSASRAQGTGYEQYF. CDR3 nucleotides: TGCAGTGCTAGCCGGGCCCAGGGTACGGGGTACGAGCAGTACTTC.

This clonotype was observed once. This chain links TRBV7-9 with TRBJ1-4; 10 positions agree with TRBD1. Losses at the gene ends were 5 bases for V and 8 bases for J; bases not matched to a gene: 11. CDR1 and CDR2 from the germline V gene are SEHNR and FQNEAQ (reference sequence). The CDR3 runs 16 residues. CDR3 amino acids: CASSRPFGTGEEKLFF. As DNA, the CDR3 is TGTGCCAGCAGCCGCCCGTTCGGGACAGGGGAAGAAAAACTGTTTTTT.